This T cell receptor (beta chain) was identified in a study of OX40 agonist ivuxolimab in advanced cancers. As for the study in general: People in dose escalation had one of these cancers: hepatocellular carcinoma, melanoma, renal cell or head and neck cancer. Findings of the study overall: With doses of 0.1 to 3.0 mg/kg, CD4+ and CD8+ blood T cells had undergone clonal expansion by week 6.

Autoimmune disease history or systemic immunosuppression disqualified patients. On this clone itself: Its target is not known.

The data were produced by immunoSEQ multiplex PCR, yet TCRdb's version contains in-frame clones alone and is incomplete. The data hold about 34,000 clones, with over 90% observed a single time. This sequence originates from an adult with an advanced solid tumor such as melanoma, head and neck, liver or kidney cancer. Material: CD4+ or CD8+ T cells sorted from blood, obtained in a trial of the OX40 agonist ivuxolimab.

CDR3 bases: TGTGCCAGCAGCAAAGAGGACGGTAGCAATCAGCCCCAGCATTTT. This gives the protein CASSKEDGSNQPQHF. The rearrangement links TRBV2 to TRBJ1-5; no reliable D call. Germline loops: CDR1 SNHLY, CDR2 FYNNEI. There are 15 residues in the CDR3. V lost 6 bases and J 0 bases, leaving 12 bases between the germline ends.